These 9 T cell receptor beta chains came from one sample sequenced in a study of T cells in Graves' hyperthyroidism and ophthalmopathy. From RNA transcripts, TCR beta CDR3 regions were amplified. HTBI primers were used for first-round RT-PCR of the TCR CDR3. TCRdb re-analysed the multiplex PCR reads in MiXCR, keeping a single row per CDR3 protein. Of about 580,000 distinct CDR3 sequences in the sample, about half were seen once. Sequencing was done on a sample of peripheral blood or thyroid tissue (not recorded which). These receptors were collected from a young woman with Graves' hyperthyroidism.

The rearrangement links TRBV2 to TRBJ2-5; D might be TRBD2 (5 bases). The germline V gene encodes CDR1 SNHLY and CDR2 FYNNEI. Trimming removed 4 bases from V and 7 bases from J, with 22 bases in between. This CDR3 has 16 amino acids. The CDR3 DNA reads TGTGCCAGCAGTGTACCCCTCGGGGTGATGTTCGGGACCCAGTACTTC. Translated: CASSVPLGVMFGTQYF.

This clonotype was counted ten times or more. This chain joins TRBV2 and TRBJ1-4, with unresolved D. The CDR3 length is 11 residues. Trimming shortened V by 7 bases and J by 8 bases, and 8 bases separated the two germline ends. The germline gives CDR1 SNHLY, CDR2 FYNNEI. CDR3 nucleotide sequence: TGTGCCAGCACGGCGACAGAAAAACTGTTTTTT. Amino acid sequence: CASTATEKLFF.

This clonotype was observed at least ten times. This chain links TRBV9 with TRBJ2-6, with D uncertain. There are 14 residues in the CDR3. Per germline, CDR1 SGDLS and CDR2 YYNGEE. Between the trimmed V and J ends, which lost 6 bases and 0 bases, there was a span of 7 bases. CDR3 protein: CASTGYSGANVLTF. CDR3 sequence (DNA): TGTGCCAGCACCGGTTACTCTGGGGCCAACGTCCTGACTTTC.

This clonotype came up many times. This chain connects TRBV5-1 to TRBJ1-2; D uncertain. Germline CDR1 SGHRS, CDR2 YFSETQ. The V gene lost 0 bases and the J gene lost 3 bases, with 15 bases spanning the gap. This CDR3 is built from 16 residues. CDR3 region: CASSLGVGRNYYGYTF. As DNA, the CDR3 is TGCGCCAGCAGCTTGGGCGTCGGCCGTAACTACTATGGCTACACCTTC.

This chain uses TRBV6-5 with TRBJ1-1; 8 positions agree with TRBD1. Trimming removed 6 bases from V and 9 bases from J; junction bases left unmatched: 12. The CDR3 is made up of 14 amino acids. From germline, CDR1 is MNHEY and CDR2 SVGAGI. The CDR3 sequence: CASSQDVWTGKAFF. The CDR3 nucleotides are TGTGCCAGCAGCCAAGATGTCTGGACAGGGAAAGCTTTCTTT.

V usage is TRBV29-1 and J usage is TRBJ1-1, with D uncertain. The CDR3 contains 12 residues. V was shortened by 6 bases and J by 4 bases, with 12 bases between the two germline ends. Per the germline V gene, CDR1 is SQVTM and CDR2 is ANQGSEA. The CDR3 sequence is CSVEPEATEAFF. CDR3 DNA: TGCAGCGTCGAGCCAGAGGCCACTGAAGCTTTCTTT.

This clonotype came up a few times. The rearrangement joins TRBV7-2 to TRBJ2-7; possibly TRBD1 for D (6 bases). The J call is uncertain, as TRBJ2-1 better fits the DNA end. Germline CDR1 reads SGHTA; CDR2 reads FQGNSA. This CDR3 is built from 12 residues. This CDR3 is CASSLLRGEQFF. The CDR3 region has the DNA TGTGCCAGCAGCTTACTCAGGGGAGAGCAGTTCTTC.

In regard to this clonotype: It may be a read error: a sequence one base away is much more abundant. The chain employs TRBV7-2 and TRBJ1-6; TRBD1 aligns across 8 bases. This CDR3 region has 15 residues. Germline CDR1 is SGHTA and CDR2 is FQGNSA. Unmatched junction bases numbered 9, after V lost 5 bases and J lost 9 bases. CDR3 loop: CASSQGARAGSPLHF. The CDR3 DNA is TGTGCCAGCAGCCAGGGGGCGCGAGCCGGTTCACCCCTCCACTTT.

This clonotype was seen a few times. CDR3 sequence: CASSPGQGGPNTEAFF. The CDR3 DNA reads as TGTGCCAGCAGTCCCGGACAGGGGGGTCCCAACACTGAAGCTTTCTTT. The rearrangement uses TRBV28 and TRBJ1-1, with 10 bases identical to TRBD1. This CDR3 comprises 16 residues. With V trimmed by 5 bases and J by 2 bases, 8 bases remained unmatched. In germline, CDR1 is MDHEN, CDR2 SYDVKM.